The following is a TCR beta chain sequence with its context. Its specificity is unknown. The V and J ends lost 3 bases and 1 base respectively, with 12 bases between them. This CDR3 has 15 residues. Germline V gene data show CDR1 as SGHTA and CDR2 as FQGNSA. This record belongs to a study of T cell clonotyping in hematopoietic cell transplantation. Study conclusions and caveats: Few recipient clonotypes overlapped donors; over 95% were de novo at given depth. Broader posttransplant TCR repertoire diversity was predicted by graft donor and pretransplant recipient Inverse Simpson Index values. Recipient TCR diversity dropped after transplant; expanded clonotypes rose from day 30 to 180. Without cell sorting, CD4 versus CD8 contributions remain unresolved.

The table came from immunoSEQ multiplex PCR; TCRdb's copy has only in-frame clones and leaves some out. The sample lists 10,000 to 15,000 clones, over 75% occurring once. The chain joins TRBV7-2 to TRBJ1-2; D might be TRBD1 (5 bases). This receptor was taken from a man aged 25-45 years in good health. Some clones in this sample may be carry-over from other donors' samples. The sequencing sample was made of peripheral blood mononuclear cells. The CDR3 spells CASSFSSGVNYGYTF. The CDR3 DNA reads TGTGCCAGCAGCTTTTCGTCGGGGGTTAACTATGGCTACACCTTC.